A single sample is the source of the 24 T cell receptor beta chains below, sequenced in a study of blood T cell repertoires in COVID-19. Assay used: immunoSEQ multiplex PCR; TCRdb lists only in-frame clones, some missing. Of about 140,000 clones listed, approximately 80% are singletons. Sequences were obtained from PBMCs or T cells enriched from blood (not recorded which). These receptors were obtained from an older man who had been exposed to COVID-19.

This chain connects TRBV14 to TRBJ1-6; D is unclear. V lost 1 base and J lost 7, with 14 bases in between. The germline CDR1 and CDR2 sequences are SGHDN and FVKESK. This CDR3 is built from 16 residues. Here the CDR3 DNA reads TGTGCCAGCAGCCAAGCCGAACGCTTACGGAATTCACCCCTCCACTTT. Encoded protein: CASSQAERLRNSPLHF.

Here the CDR3 DNA reads TGTGCCAGTAGTAACAGCTTACTCGAGCAGTACTTC. Translation gives CASSNSLLEQYF. The rearrangement joins TRBV19 to TRBJ2-7; D unclear. Looked up from germline, CDR1 is LNHDA and CDR2 is SQIVND (reference sequence). The CDR3 is 12 residues long. V was pared by 4 bases and J by 6 bases, with 10 bases between.

This rearrangement joins TRBV6-2 or TRBV6-3 to TRBJ1-4; possibly TRBD1 for D (6 bases). This CDR3 has 14 residues. V was trimmed by 2 bases and J by 8 bases, leaving 12 bases between them. The germline gives CDR1 MNHEY, CDR2 SVGEGT. The CDR3 loop is CASSYDRWREKLFF. The CDR3, as DNA: TGTGCCAGCAGTTACGACAGGTGGCGAGAAAAACTGTTTTTT.

V usage is TRBV2 and J usage is TRBJ1-5; 7 nucleotides align to TRBD1. In germline, CDR1 is SNHLY, CDR2 FYNNEI. V was pared by 5 bases and J by 5 bases, with 6 bases of the junction left unmatched. The CDR3 is 14 amino acids. CDR3 loop: CASSQEGGHQPQHF. DNA for the CDR3: TGTGCCAGCAGTCAAGAAGGGGGCCATCAGCCCCAGCATTTT.

This clone was seen just once. This chain links TRBV18 with TRBJ2-5, with 14 positions matching TRBD2. Germline V gene lookup returns CDR1 KGHSH and CDR2 LQKENI. The CDR3 is made up of 15 amino acids. The V and J ends lost 6 bases and 5 bases, in that order; junction bases with no gene match: 5. The CDR3 region has the DNA TGTGCCAGCTCCCCGGGGACTAGCGGGAGCGAGACCCAGTACTTC. Amino acid sequence: CASSPGTSGSETQYF.

This clone was recorded once. This chain links TRBV15 with TRBJ2-5, with D perhaps TRBD1 (5 bases). Looked up from germline, CDR1 is LNHNV and CDR2 is YYDKDF (reference sequence). V was pared by 8 bases and J by 7 bases, with 14 bases between. This CDR3 has 12 amino acids. The CDR3 region is CATQGNDGTQYF. The CDR3 region has the DNA TGTGCCACCCAGGGTAACGATGGGACCCAGTACTTC.

This chain connects TRBV6-5 to TRBJ1-5; possibly TRBD1 for D (5 bases). Germline-derived CDR1 and CDR2 are MNHEY and SVGAGI. This CDR3 contains 12 residues. Trimming cost V 8 bases and J 3 bases, with 8 bases left between them. CDR3 DNA: TGTGCCAGCGGGGCAGACAATCAGCCCCAGCATTTT. Translated: CASGADNQPQHF.

This chain joins TRBV19 and TRBJ1-2; the match to TRBD1 covers 9 bases. The junction had 4 bases not matched to a gene; V was cut back by 6 bases and J by 2 bases. Germline V gene lookup returns CDR1 LNHDA and CDR2 SQIVND (reference sequence). This CDR3 has 14 amino acids. This chain's CDR3 is CASRDRGLNYGYTF. CDR3 DNA: TGTGCCAGTAGAGACAGGGGGTTGAACTATGGCTACACCTTC. Full variable domain (rest looked up from reference TRBV19 and TRBJ1-2): DGGITQSPKYLFRKEGQNVTLSCEQNLNHDAMYWYRQDPGQGLRLIYYSQIVNDFQKGDIAEGYSVSREKKESFPLTVTSAQKNPTAFYLCASRDRGLNYGYTFGSGTRLTVV.

The gene calls are TRBV12-3 or TRBV12-4 and TRBJ1-5; D might be TRBD1 (5 bases). The CDR3 is 13 amino acids. Trimming removed 6 bases at V and 5 bases at J, with 11 bases between. CDR3: CASRLREDQPQHF. DNA of the CDR3: TGTGCCAGCAGACTCAGGGAAGATCAGCCCCAGCATTTT.

This clone is a singleton in its sample. This chain joins TRBV19 and TRBJ1-5; weak D call: TRBD1 (5 bases). There are 14 residues in the CDR3. CDR1 is LNHDA and CDR2 is SQIVND in the germline V gene (reference sequence). V was cut by 2 bases and J by 3 bases, with 8 bases left in between. The CDR3 DNA reads TGTGCCAGTAGTATATGGGGCTCCAATCAGCCCCAGCATTTT. Translated, it gives CASSIWGSNQPQHF.

This clone was detected only a few times. The chain couples TRBV14 to TRBJ2-7, with 9 bases matching TRBD2. This CDR3 is built from 13 residues. The V segment lost 1 base and the J segment 13 bases; nucleotides outside the gene matches: 8. Germline loops: CDR1 SGHDN, CDR2 FVKESK. The CDR3 loop is CASSQALAGSVYF. The CDR3 DNA is TGTGCCAGCAGCCAAGCCCTAGCGGGGTCCGTTTACTTC.

The CDR3 loop reads CASSQDGTARRGYTF. Here the CDR3 DNA reads TGTGCCAGCAGCCAAGATGGGACAGCTCGTCGTGGCTACACCTTC. The chain combines TRBV3-1 (or the pseudogene TRBV3-2) with TRBJ1-2; 7 bases line up with TRBD1. Trimming removed 0 bases from V and 7 bases from J; junction bases left unmatched: 8. CDR1 LGHDT and CDR2 YNNKEL come from the germline V gene (reference sequence). The CDR3 totals 15 residues.

V and J are TRBV5-1 and TRBJ1-6; TRBD1 matches at 7 bases. The CDR3 is 17 amino acids. Losses at the gene ends were 1 base for V and 9 bases for J; bases not matched to a gene: 13. Germline V gene lookup returns CDR1 SGHRS and CDR2 YFSETQ. CDR3 DNA sequence: TGCGCCAGCAGCTTGTTCCCCAGGGGGTCGGGCAGTTCACCCCTCCACTTT. Translation gives CASSLFPRGSGSSPLHF.

The rearrangement uses TRBV6-5 and TRBJ2-7, with TRBD1 matching over 10 bases. Per the germline V gene, CDR1 is MNHEY and CDR2 is SVGAGI. This CDR3 is 14 amino acids long. Losses at the gene ends were 2 bases for V and 2 bases for J; bases not matched to a gene: 0. The CDR3 DNA reads as TGTGCCAGCAGTTACGGACAGGGGGCCTACGAGCAGTACTTC. Translated: CASSYGQGAYEQYF.

This clone appeared a few times. The V and J genes are TRBV10-3 and TRBJ1-5; no clear D. This CDR3 contains 14 residues. V lost 0 bases and J lost 2, with 5 bases in between. From germline, CDR1 is ENHRY and CDR2 SYGVKD. Written as DNA, the CDR3 is TGTGCCATCAGTGAGTCAAGAGGCAATCAGCCCCAGCATTTT. As protein: CAISESRGNQPQHF.

This rearrangement joins TRBV3-1 (or the pseudogene TRBV3-2) to TRBJ2-7; TRBD2 aligns across 12 bases. This CDR3 is 14 amino acids long. J was trimmed by 6 bases and V by 4 bases; bases with no gene match: 4. CDR1 LGHDT and CDR2 YNNKEL come from the germline V gene (reference sequence). The CDR3 DNA follows: TGTGCCAGCAGCCGCGGACTAGCGGGAATCGAGCAGTACTTC. Its translation is CASSRGLAGIEQYF.

The chain combines TRBV21-1 with TRBJ1-2; the D call in the table, TRBD1, was not verified against the DNA. TRBV21-1 is termed a pseudogene. This CDR3 spans 14 amino acids. CDR3 sequence (DNA): TGTGCCAGCAGCAAGGAACAGGGGTACAATGGCTACACCTTC. Translating it yields CASSKEQGYNGYTF.

V is TRBV9 and J is TRBJ1-2; 9 bases fit TRBD1. This CDR3 is built from 16 residues. With 4 bases clipped from V and 4 bases from J, the junction kept 11 bases outside the gene matches. Germline V CDR1 and CDR2: SGDLS, YYNGEE. The CDR3 DNA follows: TGTGCCAGCAGCCCTACGGCCGGGACAGGGATCTATGGCTACACCTTC. It codes for CASSPTAGTGIYGYTF.

The chain employs TRBV28 and TRBJ1-2, with 7 bases fitting TRBD1. After removal of 2 bases from V and 8 bases from J, the junction contained 5 bases not matched to a gene. Germline CDR1 is MDHEN and CDR2 is SYDVKM. The CDR3 length is 13 residues. CDR3 DNA sequence: TGTGCCAGCAGTTTACTAAGGGGGCAGGGCTACACCTTC. Translated: CASSLLRGQGYTF.

The rearrangement joins TRBV14 to TRBJ1-6; a possible D gene is TRBD1 (5 bases). Trimming removed 0 bases from V and 15 bases from J, with 9 bases in between. Per germline, CDR1 SGHDN and CDR2 FVKESK. This CDR3 comprises 12 residues. The CDR3 here is CASSQEAQGLHF. The CDR3 DNA reads as TGTGCCAGCAGCCAAGAGGCGCAGGGCCTCCACTTT.

The chain combines TRBV19 with TRBJ2-7, with 10 bases aligning to TRBD1. This CDR3 has 16 amino acids. V shed 5 bases and J 3 bases; nucleotides not matched to a gene: 10. Germline CDR1 LNHDA, CDR2 SQIVND (reference sequence). As DNA, the CDR3 is TGTGCCAGTAGTCCGTCAGGGACAGGGGATTACTACGAGCAGTACTTC. Translated: CASSPSGTGDYYEQYF.

The chain is built from TRBV30 and TRBJ1-1, with TRBD1 as a possible D gene (5 bases). The CDR3 runs 13 residues. The V gene lost 3 bases and the J gene lost 5 bases, with 13 bases spanning the gap. The germline gives CDR1 GTSNPN, CDR2 SVGIG (reference sequence). The CDR3 is CAWSRIRGTEAFF. DNA of the CDR3: TGTGCCTGGAGCCGGATACGGGGGACTGAAGCTTTCTTT.

This chain's CDR3 is CASSQFSGAGWNTEAFF. The CDR3 region has the DNA TGCGCCAGCAGCCAGTTCTCAGGGGCAGGGTGGAACACTGAAGCTTTCTTT. The chain uses TRBV4-3 and TRBJ1-1, with D possibly TRBD1 on 6 matching bases. The CDR3 is 17 amino acids. Germline V gene data show CDR1 as LGHNA and CDR2 as YSLEER. V lost 3 bases and J 1 base, leaving 18 bases between the germline ends.

The chain combines TRBV30 with TRBJ1-1; possibly TRBD1 for D (6 bases). V shed 1 base and J shed 4 bases, with 7 bases lying between them. The germline V gene has CDR1 GTSNPN and CDR2 SVGIG (reference sequence). This CDR3 has 12 amino acids. In nucleotides, the CDR3 is TGTGCCTGGAGTGGAGGGGGCACTGAAGCTTTCTTT. Protein product: CAWSGGGTEAFF.